These T cell receptor beta chains were read from a single sample in a study of T cells after yellow fever vaccination. TCRdb reprocessed the 5' RACE reads via MiXCR and lists one record per CDR3 protein. The sample has around 350,000 distinct CDR3 sequences, 9.5% to 13% seen once. The sample consisted of PBMCs, taken on the day of the first yellow fever vaccination. Receptors were obtained from a man younger than 30 who received the YFV17D yellow fever vaccine. The CDR3 runs from the conserved cysteine through the conserved F or W. D genes are given only for firm matches. Size values are once, few and many counts, or a class for expanded clones, and some rows have none.

size | J | V | D | length | CDR3 | DNA
NA | TRBJ1-1 | TRBV4-2 | NA | 15 | CASSQEGPGYTEAFF | TGTGCCAGCAGCCAAGAAGGTCCAGGGTACACTGAAGCTTTCTTT
many | TRBJ2-7 | TRBV4-3 | TRBD1 | 12 | CASSPDRVEQYF | TGCGCCAGCAGCCCCGACAGGGTTGAGCAGTACTTC
few | TRBJ2-2 | TRBV20-1 | TRBD2 | 14 | CSASSGANTGELFF | TGCAGTGCTTCTAGCGGGGCAAACACCGGGGAGCTGTTTTTT
few | TRBJ2-1 | TRBV10-3 | TRBD2 | 17 | CAISGPLAGSSYNEQFF | TGTGCCATCAGTGGACCTCTAGCGGGGAGCTCCTACAATGAGCAGTTCTTC
many | TRBJ2-1 | TRBV3-1 | TRBD1 | 13 | CASSQTGKNEQFF | TGTGCCAGCAGCCAGACAGGGAAAAATGAGCAGTTCTTC
NA | TRBJ2-7 | TRBV7-7 | NA | 13 | CASSQMGGAEQYF | TGTGCCAGCAGCCAGATGGGGGGGGCCGAGCAGTACTTC
few | TRBJ2-3 | TRBV10-3 | NA | 14 | CAISESGMADTQYF | TGTGCCATCAGTGAGTCGGGAATGGCAGATACGCAGTATTTT
NA | TRBJ1-6 | TRBV20-1 | NA | 15 | CSARTQQGPGSPLHF | TGCAGTGCTAGAACACAACAGGGACCGGGTTCACCCCTCCACTTT
few | TRBJ2-7 | TRBV18 | TRBD1 | 17 | CASSQQGQGSLITEQYF | TGTGCCAGCTCACAGCAGGGACAGGGGAGTCTTATCACCGAGCAGTACTTC
few | TRBJ1-4 | TRBV5-1 | TRBD1 | 15 | CASSTQGAIREKLFF | TGCGCCAGCAGCACCCAGGGGGCTATTCGGGAAAAACTGTTTTTT
few | TRBJ1-4 | TRBV7-2 | NA | 12 | CASSLGGHRLFF | TGTGCCAGCAGCTTAGGGGGTCATAGGCTGTTTTTT
many | TRBJ2-1 | TRBV7-2 | TRBD1 | 17 | CASSLAAGTGSYNEQFF | TGTGCCAGCAGCTTAGCGGCCGGGACAGGCTCCTACAATGAGCAGTTCTTC
few | TRBJ1-2 | TRBV4-3 | TRBD1 | 15 | CASSQGQGAITGYTF | TGCGCCAGCAGCCAAGGACAGGGGGCGATAACTGGCTACACCTTC
few | TRBJ2-5 | TRBV29-1 | TRBD2 | 18 | CSVDRRASGGVRQETQYF | TGCAGCGTTGACCGGCGGGCTAGCGGGGGGGTTCGCCAAGAGACCCAGTACTTC
NA | TRBJ2-3 | TRBV19 | NA | 16 | CASRISAARTTDTQYF | TGTGCCAGTAGGATCTCAGCGGCACGCACCACAGATACGCAGTATTTT
NA | TRBJ1-5 | TRBV12-3/TRBV12-4 | NA | 15 | CAIGGGGLGVQPQHF | TGTGCCATAGGGGGTGGGGGGTTGGGTGTTCAGCCCCAGCATTTT
few | TRBJ2-5 | TRBV7-9 | NA | 13 | CATHRVGQETQYF | TGTGCCACTCACAGGGTCGGCCAAGAGACCCAGTACTTC
NA | TRBJ2-7 | TRBV4-3 | TRBD1 | 15 | CASSQRYRGFNEQYF | TGCGCCAGCAGCCAAAGATACAGGGGCTTCAACGAGCAGTACTTC
few | TRBJ2-1 | TRBV24-1 | NA | 15 | CATSDSFRNNNEQFF | TGTGCCACCAGTGATTCTTTCAGGAATAACAATGAGCAGTTCTTC
NA | TRBJ1-2 | TRBV3-1 | NA | 18 | CASSPQIGAKDFEEGYTF | TGTGCCAGCAGCCCGCAAATTGGGGCAAAGGACTTCGAGGAAGGCTACACCTTC
few | TRBJ2-3 | TRBV12-3/TRBV12-4 | TRBD2 | 13 | CASVGGASDTQYF | TGTGCCAGCGTCGGGGGGGCGTCAGATACGCAGTATTTT
many | TRBJ2-7 | TRBV5-4 | TRBD1 | 14 | CASSFTGGSYEQYF | TGTGCCAGCAGCTTCACAGGGGGCTCCTACGAGCAGTACTTC
few | TRBJ2-1 | TRBV6-2/TRBV6-3 | TRBD1 | 18 | CASSYSWDRPEVSNEQFF | TGTGCCAGCAGTTACTCGTGGGACAGACCGGAGGTATCCAATGAGCAGTTCTTC
few | TRBJ1-2 | TRBV12-3/TRBV12-4 | NA | 13 | CASSFGGDSDYTF | TGTGCCAGCAGTTTCGGGGGAGACAGTGACTACACCTTC
NA | TRBJ1-5 | TRBV12-3/TRBV12-4 | NA | 13 | CASSLQWPQPQHF | TGTGCCAGCAGTTTACAGTGGCCGCAGCCCCAGCATTTT
NA | TRBJ1-5 | TRBV12-3/TRBV12-4 | NA | 14 | CASSLYGGNQPQHF | TGTGCCAGCAGTTTATATGGGGGCAATCAGCCCCAGCATTTT
many | TRBJ2-3 | TRBV7-9 | NA | 13 | CASSGGPTDTQYF | TGTGCCAGCAGCGGGGGGCCCACAGATACGCAGTATTTT
NA | TRBJ1-3 | TRBV7-2 | NA | 15 | CASSLFLTNGNTIYF | TGTGCCAGCAGCTTATTTTTAACCAATGGAAACACCATATATTTT